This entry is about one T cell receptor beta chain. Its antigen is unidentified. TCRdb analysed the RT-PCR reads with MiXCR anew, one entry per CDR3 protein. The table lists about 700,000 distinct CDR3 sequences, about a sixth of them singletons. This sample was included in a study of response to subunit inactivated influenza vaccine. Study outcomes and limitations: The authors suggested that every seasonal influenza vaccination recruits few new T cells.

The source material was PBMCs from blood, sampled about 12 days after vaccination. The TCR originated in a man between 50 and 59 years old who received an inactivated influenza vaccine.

CDR3 nucleotides: TGCGCCAGCAGCATGACTAGCGGCCAAGAGACCCAGTACTTC. This gives the protein CASSMTSGQETQYF. This rearrangement joins TRBV5-1 to TRBJ2-5; 9 bases match TRBD2. V trimming: 4 bases; J trimming: 1 base; junction bases outside the gene matches: 2. This CDR3 is built from 14 residues. The germline CDR1 and CDR2 sequences are SGHRS and YFSETQ.